Listed below are T cell receptor beta chains from one sample, sequenced in a study of shared clonotypes between healthy human individuals. Method: immunoSEQ multiplex PCR; TCRdb's copy keeps in-frame clones and lacks some. In the table there are some 2 million clones, roughly 94% of which are singletons. Sequenced material: naive CD8+ T cells sorted from blood. These TCRs come from a young man in good health. Each CDR3 is given with its conserved first and last residue. The D gene is left open where the match is weak. Rows give clone size only sometimes, using once, few, many, or a class for an expanded clone.

v_gene	len	d_gene	j_gene	abundance	CDR3nt	CDR3aa
TRBV9	15	-	TRBJ2-3	-	TGTGCCAGCAGCGTGAGCGGTCCTAGCACAGATACGCAGTATTTT	CASSVSGPSTDTQYF
TRBV5-1	13	-	TRBJ2-7	-	TGCGCCAGCAGCTTGGGGACCAACTACGAGCAGTACTTC	CASSLGTNYEQYF
TRBV11-2	15	-	TRBJ2-1	-	TGTGCCAGCAGCTCCGTTATCGGAGCGGGCAATGAGCAGTTCTTC	CASSSVIGAGNEQFF
TRBV7-9	13	-	TRBJ2-3	-	TGTGCCAGCAGCTTAGAGGGTTATCATACGCAGTATTTT	CASSLEGYHTQYF
TRBV5-4	13	-	TRBJ2-7	-	TGTGCCAGCACCTCGTGGGGCTCCTACGAGCAGTACTTC	CASTSWGSYEQYF
TRBV7-6	15	TRBD2	TRBJ2-2	-	TGTGCCAGCAGCTGGACTAGCGGGATCACCGGGGAGCTGTTTTTT	CASSWTSGITGELFF
TRBV10-3	15	-	TRBJ2-2	-	TGTGCCATCAGTGGCGGGAATGGAGACACCGGGGAGCTGTTTTTT	CAISGGNGDTGELFF
TRBV7-9	14	-	TRBJ1-2	-	TGTGCCAGCAGCGGAGCGGGGGAATGGTATGGCTACACCTTC	CASSGAGEWYGYTF
TRBV9	11	-	TRBJ1-1	-	TGTGCCAGCAGCAACGGACTGGCTCCTTTCTTT	CASSNGLAPFF
TRBV27	15	TRBD1	TRBJ2-3	once	TGTGCCAGCAGTCCAAATACAGGGGGCCCAGATACGCAGTATTTT	CASSPNTGGPDTQYF
TRBV6-6	16	TRBD1	TRBJ1-6	-	TGTGCCAGCAGTTACTCCCGAGGACAGGGAGACTCACCCCTCCACTTT	CASSYSRGQGDSPLHF
TRBV25-1	11	-	TRBJ2-1	-	TGTGCCAGCAGTGTTATAAATGAGCAGTTCTTC	CASSVINEQFF
TRBV19	13	-	TRBJ2-7	-	TGTGCCAGTAGTCCCCGGGCAGGCCACGAGCAGTACTTC	CASSPRAGHEQYF
TRBV10-1	13	TRBD2	TRBJ2-1	-	TGCGCCAGCAGTAGCGGGGATTACAATGAGCAGTTCTTC	CASSSGDYNEQFF
TRBV7-9	16	-	TRBJ1-1	-	TGTGCCAGCAGCTTATTGAGAGGCGGACAGAGCACTGAAGCTTTCTTT	CASSLLRGGQSTEAFF
TRBV28	13	-	TRBJ2-7	-	TGTGCCAGCAGTCGTACTACCTCCTACGAGCAGTACTTC	CASSRTTSYEQYF
TRBV28	15	TRBD2	TRBJ2-5	-	TGTGCCAGCAGTTTACTAGCGGGGCCCCAAGAGACCCAGTACTTC	CASSLLAGPQETQYF
TRBV28	14	-	TRBJ1-5	-	TGTGCCAGCACCGCACCCTATAGCAATCAGCCCCAGCATTTT	CASTAPYSNQPQHF
TRBV7-9	17	TRBD1	TRBJ2-7	-	TGTGCCAGCAGCTTAGTTTTTAAGGACAGGGGACTCTACGAGCAGTACTTC	CASSLVFKDRGLYEQYF
TRBV6-1	15	-	TRBJ1-2	-	TGTGCCAGCGGGCCAGAGGAGACCCTTGGGTTTGGCTACACCTTC	CASGPEETLGFGYTF
TRBV20-1	10	-	TRBJ1-1	-	TGCAGCGTAGCGGGGGGCGAAGCTTTCTTT	CSVAGGEAFF
TRBV15	13	-	TRBJ1-1	-	TGTGCCACCAGCAGAGTGGAGGGGACTGAAGCTTTCTTT	CATSRVEGTEAFF
TRBV7-9	17	-	TRBJ2-5	once	TGTGCCAGCAGCTTCTCAACCCTTGGACATTCCCAAGAGACCCAGTACTTC	CASSFSTLGHSQETQYF
TRBV4-1	16	-	TRBJ1-5	-	TGCGCCAGCAGCCAAGCCCAAGGGGGGCGGGGTCAGCCCCAGCATTTT	CASSQAQGGRGQPQHF
TRBV7-9	14	-	TRBJ1-1	-	TGTGCCAGCAGCTCGTATCTCGGGGACACTGAAGCTTTCTTT	CASSSYLGDTEAFF
TRBV2	15	TRBD1	TRBJ2-1	-	TGTGCCAGCAGTTCCGGGACAGGGGGCGTGAATGAGCAGTTCTTC	CASSSGTGGVNEQFF
TRBV5-4	15	-	TRBJ1-2	-	TGTGCCAGCAGCATAGCTCTCCAGGGAGGCGGTGGCTACACCTTC	CASSIALQGGGGYTF
TRBV27	11	-	TRBJ1-1	-	TGTGCCAGCAGGAAGGGTACTGAAGCTTTCTTT	CASRKGTEAFF
TRBV11-1	16	-	TRBJ2-1	-	TGTGCCAGCAGCCCAACGGGGGAAAACAACTACAATGAGCAGTTCTTC	CASSPTGENNYNEQFF
TRBV4-1	16	-	TRBJ2-2	once	TGCGCCAGCAGCCAAGATCCCTTAGTCCCTACCGGGGAGCTGTTTTTT	CASSQDPLVPTGELFF
TRBV4-1	15	-	TRBJ2-7	-	TGCGCCAGCAGCCAGGGCTCGGAGAGCTCCTACGAGCAGTACTTC	CASSQGSESSYEQYF
TRBV4-3	18	TRBD2	TRBJ2-5	once	TGCGCCAGCAGCCAAGAGCTAGCGGGAGGGCCGGGCCAAGAGACCCAGTACTTC	CASSQELAGGPGQETQYF
TRBV10-1	14	-	TRBJ2-5	-	TGCGCCAGCAGTGAGGCGGGAAGCGAGGAGACCCAGTACTTC	CASSEAGSEETQYF
TRBV15	15	-	TRBJ1-1	-	TGTGCCACCAGCAGAGATCTGGAGGGTCGCACTGAAGCTTTCTTT	CATSRDLEGRTEAFF
TRBV7-8	16	-	TRBJ2-2	-	TGTGCCAGCAGCTTATGGGTGACCGAGGGCACCGGGGAGCTGTTTTTT	CASSLWVTEGTGELFF
TRBV2	16	-	TRBJ2-7	-	TGTGCCAGCAGTGAAAGATTAACTAGCTTGAACTACGAGCAGTACTTC	CASSERLTSLNYEQYF
TRBV7-8	16	TRBD2	TRBJ2-3	-	TGTGCCAGCAGCTCGATACTAGCGGGAGGCACAGATACGCAGTATTTT	CASSSILAGGTDTQYF
TRBV4-1	14	-	TRBJ1-2	-	TGCGCCAGCAAGATTATGGGGGGGGGCTATGGCTACACCTTC	CASKIMGGGYGYTF
TRBV19	14	-	TRBJ2-7	-	TGTGCCAGTCGCCAGGAGGGTATTCGCGACGAGCAGTACTTC	CASRQEGIRDEQYF
TRBV28	14	TRBD1	TRBJ2-7	-	TGTGCCAGCAGTCCCGGGACAGGGCTCTACGAGCAGTACTTC	CASSPGTGLYEQYF
TRBV27	16	-	TRBJ2-6	-	TGTGCCAGCAGTTTAAAACTGATCTCTGGGGCCAACGTCCTGACTTTC	CASSLKLISGANVLTF
TRBV27	16	-	TRBJ2-3	-	TGTGCCAGCAGCCCTGGGACGTCTCTCGTCACAGATACGCAGTATTTT	CASSPGTSLVTDTQYF
TRBV4-1	17	-	TRBJ2-1	-	TGCGCCAGCAGCCAAGAAGTCCAGGTCCACACCTACAATGAGCAGTTCTTC	CASSQEVQVHTYNEQFF
TRBV11-2	16	-	TRBJ2-7	-	TGTGCCAGCAGCTTAGATCTGGAGGACGGCTCCTACGAGCAGTACTTC	CASSLDLEDGSYEQYF
TRBV4-1	12	TRBD1	TRBJ1-1	-	TGCGCCAGCAGCCCCACAGGGGAACAAGCTTTCTTT	CASSPTGEQAFF
TRBV20-1	11	TRBD1	TRBJ1-1	once	TGCAGTGCCCAGGGGGCCCCTGAAGCTTTCTTT	CSAQGAPEAFF
TRBV5-1	16	-	TRBJ1-6	-	TGCGCCAGCAGCCCCGGTCCTAGCTCCTATAATTCACCCCTCCACTTT	CASSPGPSSYNSPLHF
TRBV5-1	13	-	TRBJ2-7	-	TGCGCCAGCAGCGCTCCTCCGAGTGACGAGCAGTACTTC	CASSAPPSDEQYF
TRBV6-5	14	TRBD2	TRBJ2-5	once	TGTGCCAGCAGGTCGACTAGCGGGAAAGAGACCCAGTACTTC	CASRSTSGKETQYF
TRBV9	16	-	TRBJ2-3	-	TGTGCCAGCAGCGTAGAAGGGTTCCCTAGCACAGATACGCAGTATTTT	CASSVEGFPSTDTQYF
TRBV11-2	18	TRBD1	TRBJ2-2	-	TGTGCCAGCAGCTTACTTGCTTTCGGGACAGTCTTCTCCGGGGAGCTGTTTTTT	CASSLLAFGTVFSGELFF
TRBV10-1	14	-	TRBJ2-5	-	TGCGCCAGCAGTGATCCAGGGGTCGACGAGACCCAGTACTTC	CASSDPGVDETQYF
TRBV27	16	-	TRBJ2-2	-	TGTGCCAGCAGTTCGTATCAGGGAATCTCCCACCGGGAGCTGTTTTTT	CASSSYQGISHRELFF
TRBV6-6	15	-	TRBJ2-5	-	TGTGCCAGCAGTTGGTCATCGGGCGGGGAAGAGACCCAGTACTTC	CASSWSSGGEETQYF
TRBV4-1	15	-	TRBJ2-7	-	TGCGCCAGCAGCCAAACGAGACAGATCACCTACGAGCAGTACTTC	CASSQTRQITYEQYF